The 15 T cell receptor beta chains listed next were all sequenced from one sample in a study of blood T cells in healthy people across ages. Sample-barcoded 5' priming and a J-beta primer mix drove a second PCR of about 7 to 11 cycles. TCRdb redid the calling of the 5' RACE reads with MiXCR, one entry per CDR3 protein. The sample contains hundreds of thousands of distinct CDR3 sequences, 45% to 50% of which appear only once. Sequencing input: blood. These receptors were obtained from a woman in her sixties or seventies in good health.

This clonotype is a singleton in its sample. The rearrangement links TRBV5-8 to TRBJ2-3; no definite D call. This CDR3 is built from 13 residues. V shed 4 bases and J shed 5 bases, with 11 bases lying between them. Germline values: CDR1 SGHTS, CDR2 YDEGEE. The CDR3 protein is CASSLTSLDTQYF. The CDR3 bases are TGTGCCAGCAGCCTAACCTCCTTAGATACGCAGTATTTT.

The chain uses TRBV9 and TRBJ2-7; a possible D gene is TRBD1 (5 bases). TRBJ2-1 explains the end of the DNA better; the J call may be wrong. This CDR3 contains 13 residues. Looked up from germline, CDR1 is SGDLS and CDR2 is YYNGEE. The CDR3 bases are TGTGCCAGCAACGGACACTTTTCTGATGAGCAGTTCTTC. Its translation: CASNGHFSDEQFF.

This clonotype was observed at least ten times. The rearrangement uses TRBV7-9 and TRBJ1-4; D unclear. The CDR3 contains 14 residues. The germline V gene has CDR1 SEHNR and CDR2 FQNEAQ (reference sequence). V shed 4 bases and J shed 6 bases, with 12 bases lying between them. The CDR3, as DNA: TGTGCCAGCAGCTCTCGATCTAGTGATGAAAAACTGTTTTTT. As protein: CASSSRSSDEKLFF.

CDR3 amino acids: CASSLEGLRNQPQHF. The CDR3 DNA follows: TGCGCCAGCAGCTTGGAAGGGCTTCGCAATCAGCCCCAGCATTTT. This chain links TRBV5-1 with TRBJ1-5, with D uncertain. CDR3 length: 15 amino acids. Trimming cost V 0 bases and J 2 bases, with 9 bases left between them. The germline V gene has CDR1 SGHRS and CDR2 YFSETQ.

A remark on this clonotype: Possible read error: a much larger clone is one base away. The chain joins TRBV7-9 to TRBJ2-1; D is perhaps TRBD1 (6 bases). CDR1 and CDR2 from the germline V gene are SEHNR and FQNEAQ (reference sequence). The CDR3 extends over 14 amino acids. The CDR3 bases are TGTGCCAGCAGCGTAGCAGGACAGTCCAATGAGCAGTTCTTC. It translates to CASSVAGQSNEQFF.

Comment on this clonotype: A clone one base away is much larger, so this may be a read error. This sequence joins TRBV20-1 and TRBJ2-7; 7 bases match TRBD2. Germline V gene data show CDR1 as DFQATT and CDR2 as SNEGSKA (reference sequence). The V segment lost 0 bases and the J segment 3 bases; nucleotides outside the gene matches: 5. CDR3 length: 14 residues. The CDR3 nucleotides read TGCAGTGCTAGAGATTGTGGGGGGGACTACGAGCAGTACTTC. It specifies CSARDCGGDYEQYF.

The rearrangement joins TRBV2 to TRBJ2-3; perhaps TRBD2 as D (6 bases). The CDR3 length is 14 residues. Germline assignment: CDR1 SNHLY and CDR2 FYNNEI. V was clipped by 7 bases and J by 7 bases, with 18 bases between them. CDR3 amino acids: CASIPSEGAYTQYF. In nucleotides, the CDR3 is TGTGCCAGCATTCCTAGCGAGGGCGCTTATACGCAGTATTTT.

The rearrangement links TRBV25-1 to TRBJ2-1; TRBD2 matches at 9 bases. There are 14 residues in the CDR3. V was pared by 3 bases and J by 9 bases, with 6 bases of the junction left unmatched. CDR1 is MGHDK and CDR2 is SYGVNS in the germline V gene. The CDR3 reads CASSDAGGPFEQFF. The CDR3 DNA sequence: TGTGCCAGCAGTGATGCGGGAGGGCCTTTTGAGCAGTTCTTC.

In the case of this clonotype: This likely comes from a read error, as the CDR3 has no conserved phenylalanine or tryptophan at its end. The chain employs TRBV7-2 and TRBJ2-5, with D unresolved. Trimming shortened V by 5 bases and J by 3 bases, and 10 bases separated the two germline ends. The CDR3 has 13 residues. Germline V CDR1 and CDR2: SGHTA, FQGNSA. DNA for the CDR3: TGTGCCAGCAGCCCTTCCAGTGAAGAGACCCAGTACTCC. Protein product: CASSPSSEETQYS.

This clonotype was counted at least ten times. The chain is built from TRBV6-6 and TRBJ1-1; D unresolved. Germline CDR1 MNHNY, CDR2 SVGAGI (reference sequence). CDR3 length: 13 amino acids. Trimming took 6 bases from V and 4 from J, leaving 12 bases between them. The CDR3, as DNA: TGTGCCAGCAGCGTTGTTTCTTCCACTGAAGCTTTCTTT. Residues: CASSVVSSTEAFF.

The CDR3 bases are TGCGCCAGCAGCTTCGGTTCTCAAGAGACCCAGTTCTTC. It yields the protein CASSFGSQETQFF. The chain uses TRBV5-1 and TRBJ2-5; D not resolved. The DNA matches TRBJ2-1 better at its end, which makes the J call doubtful. This CDR3 has 13 residues. Germline CDR1 is SGHRS and CDR2 is YFSETQ.

Here the CDR3 reads CATSDPTPGPNYNEQYF. The CDR3, as DNA: TGTGCCACCAGTGACCCTACCCCGGGACCCAACTACAATGAGCAGTACTTC. The rearrangement joins TRBV24-1 to TRBJ2-7; D possibly uses TRBD1 or TRBD2 (5 bases each). Germline CDR1 is KGHDR and CDR2 is SFDVKD. Trimming left V 4 bases short and J 7 bases short, with 25 bases between. The CDR3 has 17 residues.

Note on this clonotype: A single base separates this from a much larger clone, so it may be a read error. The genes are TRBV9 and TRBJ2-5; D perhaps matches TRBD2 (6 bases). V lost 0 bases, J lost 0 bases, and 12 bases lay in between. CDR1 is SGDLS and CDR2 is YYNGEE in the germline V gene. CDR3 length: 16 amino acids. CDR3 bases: TGTGCCAGCAGCGTAGGCGGGACTTCGTACCAAGAGACCCAGTACTTC. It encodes CASSVGGTSYQETQYF.

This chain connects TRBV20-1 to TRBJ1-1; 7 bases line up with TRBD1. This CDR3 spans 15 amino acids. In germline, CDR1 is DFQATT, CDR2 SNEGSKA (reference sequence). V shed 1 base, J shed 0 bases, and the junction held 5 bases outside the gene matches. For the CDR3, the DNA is TGCAGTGCTAGAGTTCTGACAGGGCTGAACACTGAAGCTTTCTTT. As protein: CSARVLTGLNTEAFF.

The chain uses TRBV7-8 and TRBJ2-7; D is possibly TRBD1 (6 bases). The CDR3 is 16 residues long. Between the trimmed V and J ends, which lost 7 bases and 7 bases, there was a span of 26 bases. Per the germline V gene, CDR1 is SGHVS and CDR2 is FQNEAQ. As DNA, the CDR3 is TGTGCCAGCATCCCTTTACAGGGTCTGTCGTACAATGAGCAGTACTTC. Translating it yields CASIPLQGLSYNEQYF.